This T cell receptor beta chain was retrieved from a study of Tregs in tolerant kidney transplant recipients (dated by TCRdb to between 2018 and 2020). Regarding the research as a whole: The transplants used related donors along with nonmyeloablative bone marrow transplantation, and in the human trials mixed chimerism was transient. The study applied TCRbeta sequencing to find donor-specific regulatory T cells before combined kidney and bone marrow transplantation and then followed those same cells after transplant. The full study reports these points: Expanding Tregs with activated donor B cells appeared to identify the most biologically relevant and donor-specific TCRbeta repertoire. Biological reproducibility was not directly assessed, although technical replication error appeared to be minimal. The study was constrained by small patient numbers, and validation of the findings is required in larger populations and under other immunosuppression protocols. Donor-specific Treg expansion was found to exceed global Treg expansion in tolerant patients, suggesting antigen-driven rather than nonspecific expansion. PCR primers changed over time for some patients, so nucleotide-level comparison across those patients' samples was not possible.

The germline V gene supplies CDR1 SGHDT and CDR2 YYEEEE. From V the trimming removes 2 bases and from J it removes 3 bases, while the gene matches leave 4 bases of the junction unaccounted for. The CDR3 holds 14 amino acids from the cysteine to the phenylalanine. CDR3 DNA only is kept here, 42 bases in frame from base 1. In the paper's terms, the time point label means: blood sample drawn before combined kidney and bone marrow transplant. Unstimulated Tregs (CD4+CD25+CD127-), CD4+ non-Tregs (CD4+CD25-), CD4 and CD8 cells were FACS-sorted from thawed PBMCs. 4 combined kidney and bone marrow transplant recipients from the ITN036ST trial were included as patients, and samples were available only from these trial subjects. Healthy control blood was processed to PBMCs by Ficoll density gradient and cryopreserved, and patient PBMCs were collected before and after transplant. Worth noting for this clone: What antigen it recognizes has not been identified. Base qualities are not at hand, and no much larger clone is one base apart.

For TCRbeta CDR3 sequencing, genomic DNA was extracted from sorted cells using the QIAGEN DNeasy Blood and Tissue Kit. High-throughput TCRbeta CDR3 sequencing was carried out commercially through immunoSEQ, with PCR amplification with bias correction and internal controls included. The study's processing was this. Unique productive TCRbeta sequences were defined by CDR3 nucleotide sequence when primers matched and otherwise by CDR3 amino acid sequence together with Vbeta and Jbeta genes. To correct for sorting error, sequences found in more than one sorted population at a frequency ratio of 2:1 or less were discarded, and the remaining shared sequences were assigned to the population with the higher frequency. Sequences were defined as donor-reactive when expanded at least 5-fold in CFSE-low cells versus unstimulated cells and present at a frequency of at least 0.01% in CFSE-low cells. Repertoire divergence was quantified by Jensen-Shannon divergence calculated from the top 100 TCRbeta sequences ranked by frequency. When a sample had multiple sequencing runs, each run was corrected for sorting error separately and the runs were then pooled. Imported from immuneACCESS, the table was reduced by TCRdb to in-frame sequences with V and J called. These copies leave out some clones; in studies compared against another copy, an unresolved V gene accounts for under half, and the cause of the remainder is not known. That table is the source of V, J and clone size, and D and trimming were worked out from the DNA. In this sample the table shows about 94,000 clones, roughly 93% of which occur a single time. About 0.45% of the sample is held by the ten biggest clonotypes.

Recombination connected TRBV5-6 to TRBJ1-2; 7 nucleotides in the junction match TRBD1. The specimen comprised CD4+ T cells from blood, sampled before the transplant. This sequence originates from a human donor who received a combined kidney and bone marrow transplant. The DNA sequence is TGTGCCAGCAGCTTCGGACAGGACGACTATGGCTACACCTTC. Its translation reads: CASSFGQDDYGYTF.